This T cell receptor beta chain was captured in a study of cytomegalovirus exposure and HLA in healthy donors. The CDR3 is made up of 17 amino acids. The germline V gene encodes CDR1 MGHRA and CDR2 YSYEKL. Trimming at V came to 2 bases and at J to 8 bases, leaving 13 bases not matched to a gene. The PCR employed 60 Vbeta primers together with 13 Jbeta primers. Source study methods: In a later analysis, 70 million to 80 million unique TCR beta chains included roughly 11 million shared by two or more donors. TCRdb's table, derived via immunoSEQ multiplex PCR, lists solely in-frame clones and lacks some. The V and J calls and clone size are taken from that table; D and trimming were inferred from the DNA. Of 170,000 or so clones in the sample, over 75% were seen once.

The J gene is TRBJ2-5, the V gene TRBV4-1; 11 nucleotides match TRBD2. The sequencing input was PBMCs. The TCR originated in a woman in her twenties or thirties in good health and CMV-seronegative. The CDR3 region is CASSQLPLAGGTSTQYF. The CDR3 region has the DNA TGCGCCAGCAGCCAACTCCCTTTAGCGGGGGGGACCTCCACCCAGTACTTC.